Following are 31 T cell receptor beta chains from one sample sequenced in a study of T cell responses to AZD1222 COVID-19 vaccine. Sequenced by immunoSEQ multiplex PCR; TCRdb stores in-frame clones only, minus some. The data contain roughly 150,000 clones, about 92% of them singletons. The material sequenced was peripheral blood, taken on day 0 of AZD1222 vaccination. These receptors came from an adult in good health.

The chain recombines TRBV5-8 with TRBJ1-3; 10 bases fit TRBD1. The CDR3 is made up of 16 amino acids. Per the germline V gene, CDR1 is SGHTS and CDR2 is YDEGEE. The ends lost 3 bases at V and 1 base at J; junction bases unmatched: 4. CDR3 bases: TGTGCCAGCAGCTGGGACAGGGGTGCTTCTGGAAACACCATATATTTT. Its translation is CASSWDRGASGNTIYF.

This chain connects TRBV27 to TRBJ1-1; tentative D call: TRBD1 (6 bases). CDR3 length: 15 amino acids. Germline CDR1 is MNHEY and CDR2 is SMNVEV (reference sequence). Trimming removed 5 bases at V and 0 bases at J, with 13 bases between. Here the CDR3 reads CASSPTDRLNTEAFF. CDR3 bases: TGTGCCAGCAGTCCTACGGACAGATTGAACACTGAAGCTTTCTTT.

The rearrangement joins TRBV6-5 to TRBJ1-6, with D uncertain. Germline V gene sequence: CDR1 MNHEY, CDR2 SVGAGI. The CDR3 totals 13 residues. Trimming left V 0 bases short and J 8 bases short, with 5 bases between. CDR3: CASSYSTYSPLHF. The CDR3 DNA follows: TGTGCCAGCAGTTACTCGACATATTCACCCCTCCACTTT.

This chain uses TRBV12-5 with TRBJ1-5; D remains ambiguous. Per germline, CDR1 LGHNT and CDR2 FRNRAP. V lost 0 bases, J lost 2 bases, and 17 bases lay in between. There are 18 residues in the CDR3. As DNA, the CDR3 is TGTGCTAGTGGTTTGGTAGAGGGTAGTGGACCGGGCAATCAGCCCCAGCATTTT. As protein: CASGLVEGSGPGNQPQHF.

This clone was picked up one time. The V gene is TRBV11-3, the J gene TRBJ2-2; possibly TRBD2 for D (6 bases). From germline, CDR1 is SGHNT and CDR2 YENEEA. V dropped 2 bases and J dropped 4 bases, with 14 bases sitting between them. The CDR3 runs to 16 residues. The CDR3 DNA sequence: TGTGCCAGCAGCTTACATGGGACTTCATCCACCGGGGAGCTGTTTTTT. This translates into CASSLHGTSSTGELFF.

The chain links TRBV7-2 to TRBJ1-5, with 9 bases identical to TRBD1. Germline CDR1 and CDR2: SGHTA and FQGNSA. V lost 5 bases, J lost 5 bases, and 7 bases stayed unmatched. The CDR3 extends over 15 amino acids. CDR3 region: CASSHRDRVDQPQHF. Here the CDR3 DNA reads TGTGCCAGCAGCCACCGGGACAGGGTAGATCAGCCCCAGCATTTT.

The rearrangement uses TRBV5-8 and TRBJ2-5; 12 bases are shared with TRBD2. The CDR3 has 19 residues. Looked up from germline, CDR1 is SGHTS and CDR2 is YDEGEE. J lost 1 base, V lost 2 bases, and 12 bases had no gene match. CDR3 in DNA: TGTGCCAGCAGCTTATGGACTAGCGGGGTGGGCGAGATCCAAGAGACCCAGTACTTC. As protein: CASSLWTSGVGEIQETQYF.

V gene TRBV5-8 combines with J gene TRBJ1-1, with 9 nucleotides matching TRBD1. This CDR3 is 18 amino acids long. The V segment lost 4 bases and the J segment 1 base; nucleotides outside the gene matches: 14. CDR1 and CDR2 (germline): SGHTS, YDEGEE. In DNA, the CDR3 is TGTGCCAGCAGCGCCGGGACAGGGTGGGGGGGCCCGAACACTGAAGCTTTCTTT. Its protein is CASSAGTGWGGPNTEAFF.

This clone was seen only a few times. The V gene is TRBV6-5, the J gene TRBJ2-7; possible D gene TRBD1, 7 bases. Germline assignment: CDR1 MNHEY and CDR2 SVGAGI. The CDR3 sequence is 13 residues long. V gave up 7 bases and J gave up 1 base, with 11 bases separating them. The CDR3 coding sequence is TGTGCCAGCACCAGGGGGAGGTCCTACGAGCAGTACTTC. Amino acid sequence: CASTRGRSYEQYF.

In the case of this clone: A junction boundary mismatches the germline segment, possibly from a read error. Here the CDR3 reads CVSSEQGGYTEAFF. The CDR3 bases are TGCGTCAGCAGCGAACAGGGTGGGTACACTGAAGCTTTCTTT. The gene calls are TRBV5-1 and TRBJ1-1, with a possible D match to TRBD1 (6 bases). The CDR3 is 14 residues long. Germline-derived CDR1 and CDR2 are SGHRS and YFSETQ.

V and J are TRBV28 and TRBJ1-1; D might be TRBD1 (5 bases). The CDR3 is made up of 14 amino acids. V shed 4 bases and J shed 0 bases, with 9 bases lying between them. Looked up from germline, CDR1 is MDHEN and CDR2 is SYDVKM. The CDR3 nucleotides are TGTGCCAGCAGTTATACAGGATTGAACACTGAAGCTTTCTTT. Translated: CASSYTGLNTEAFF.

Comments on this clone: It is unclear where the CDR3 begins or ends on the DNA, so no DNA is shown, and the CDR3 is as TCRdb lists it. The chain is built from TRBV2 and TRBJ2-3. 15 amino acids form the CDR3, both terminal residues included. From germline, CDR1 is SNHLY and CDR2 FYNNEI. CDR3 loop: CASILGTWGTDTQYF.

This sequence joins TRBV5-1 and TRBJ1-1; D remains unclear. The CDR3 is 13 amino acids. Germline CDR1 is SGHRS and CDR2 is YFSETQ. The V gene lost 0 bases and the J gene lost 0 bases, with 3 bases spanning the gap. The CDR3 DNA reads TGCGCCAGCAGCTTGGATATGAACACTGAAGCTTTCTTT. It translates to CASSLDMNTEAFF.

This chain links TRBV11-3 with TRBJ2-6; D unclear. V lost 1 base and J lost 0, with 16 bases in between. In germline, CDR1 is SGHNT, CDR2 YENEEA. This CDR3 has 19 amino acids. CDR3 sequence (DNA): TGTGCCAGCAGCTTAGCCATCCGTTGGGCCCTCTCTGGGGCCAACGTCCTGACTTTC. Its translation is CASSLAIRWALSGANVLTF.

V usage is TRBV9 and J usage is TRBJ1-1, with 7 bases fitting TRBD1. With 0 bases clipped from V and 1 base from J, the junction kept 0 bases outside the gene matches. Germline CDR1 is SGDLS and CDR2 is YYNGEE. This CDR3 comprises 14 residues. This chain's CDR3 is CASSVEGANTEAFF. DNA for the CDR3: TGTGCCAGCAGCGTAGAGGGGGCGAACACTGAAGCTTTCTTT.

The chain carries TRBV12-3 or TRBV12-4 and TRBJ2-1; D unclear. The CDR3 is 10 residues long. Between the trimmed V and J ends, which lost 8 bases and 9 bases, there was a span of 8 bases. CDR3 in amino acids: CASGSIEQFF. The CDR3 nucleotides read TGTGCCAGCGGCTCAATTGAGCAGTTCTTC.

The rearrangement uses TRBV3-1 (or the pseudogene TRBV3-2) and TRBJ2-1; TRBD2 agrees at 11 bases. V gave up 2 bases and J gave up 6 bases; unmatched junction bases: 3. The CDR3 length is 15 residues. From germline, CDR1 is LGHDT and CDR2 YNNKEL (reference sequence). The CDR3: CASSQQTSGVNEQFF. The CDR3 DNA reads TGTGCCAGCAGCCAACAGACTAGCGGGGTCAATGAGCAGTTCTTC.

Regarding this clone: Compared with germline, one end of the junction differs, possibly owing to a read error. The V gene is TRBV12-3 or TRBV12-4, the J gene TRBJ1-2, with D unresolved. The CDR3 consists of 8 residues. The CDR3 protein is CASSLESF. The CDR3 DNA sequence: TGTGCCAGCAGTTTAGAGAGCTTC.

The chain has TRBV2 and TRBJ2-1; D is undetermined. Germline V lookup: CDR1 SNHLY, CDR2 FYNNEI. CDR3 length equals 14 residues. V was clipped by 6 bases and J by 6 bases, with 15 bases between them. The CDR3 sequence: CASSHDMGLNEQFF. The CDR3, as DNA: TGTGCCAGCAGCCACGACATGGGTCTCAATGAGCAGTTCTTC.

This clone was counted once. This sequence joins TRBV18 and TRBJ1-5; a weak D match, TRBD1 (5 bases). Trimming shortened V by 3 bases and J by 6 bases, and 12 bases separated the two germline ends. The CDR3 extends over 14 amino acids. Germline CDR1 reads KGHSH; CDR2 reads LQKENI. In DNA form, the CDR3 reads TGTGCCAGCTCACCGGCCGGGGACCTTCAGCCCCAGCATTTT. This gives the protein CASSPAGDLQPQHF. The full variable domain, rest sourced from reference TRBV18 and TRBJ1-5, is NAGVMQNPRHLVRRRGQEARLRCSPMKGHSHVYWYRQLPEEGLKFMVYLQKENIIDESGMPKERFSAEFPKEGPSILRIQQVVRGDSAAYFCASSPAGDLQPQHFGDGTRLSIL.

The chain couples TRBV29-1 to TRBJ1-1; D gene ambiguous. Germline V lookup: CDR1 SQVTM, CDR2 ANQGSEA. The CDR3 runs to 14 residues. The V and J ends lost 7 bases and 2 bases respectively, with 17 bases between them. Here the CDR3 DNA reads TGCAGCGCCGTTGCCGCAGGTCTTAACACTGAAGCTTTCTTT. Protein product: CSAVAAGLNTEAFF.

This chain connects TRBV25-1 to TRBJ1-6; a weak D match, TRBD1 (5 bases). The V end was cut by 4 bases, the J end by 7 bases, with 8 bases between. CDR1 and CDR2 from the germline V gene are MGHDK and SYGVNS. The CDR3 runs to 13 residues. The CDR3 here is CASSGDSNSPLHF. CDR3 bases: TGTGCCAGCAGTGGCGACAGCAATTCACCCCTCCACTTT.

The chain carries TRBV27 and TRBJ1-1; D uncertain. Trimming shortened V by 0 bases and J by 3 bases, and 17 bases separated the two germline ends. Germline V CDR1 and CDR2: MNHEY, SMNVEV (reference sequence). CDR3 length equals 17 residues. CDR3 residues: CASSLSILVLRDTEAFF. CDR3 coding DNA: TGTGCCAGCAGTTTATCGATTCTGGTCTTGAGGGACACTGAAGCTTTCTTT.

The genes are TRBV4-3 and TRBJ2-5; D gene uncertain. The CDR3 has 14 amino acids. The V gene lost 6 bases and the J gene lost 2 bases, with 13 bases spanning the gap. Germline assignment: CDR1 LGHNA and CDR2 YSLEER. The CDR3 DNA reads TGCGCCAGCAGTGATACCGGACCTCAAGAGACCCAGTACTTC. Encoded protein: CASSDTGPQETQYF.

The chain carries TRBV2 and TRBJ1-3; tentative D call: TRBD1 (6 bases). The V and J ends lost 7 bases and 4 bases respectively, with 11 bases between them. CDR1 is SNHLY and CDR2 is FYNNEI in the germline V gene. This CDR3 region has 13 residues. The CDR3 nucleotides are TGTGCCAGCAAAGGGGGTTACGGAAACACCATATATTTT. It encodes CASKGGYGNTIYF.

This sequence joins TRBV4-2 and TRBJ1-6, with D uncertain. Between the trimmed V and J ends, which lost 0 bases and 8 bases, there was a span of 5 bases. The CDR3 covers 13 residues. CDR1 LGHNA and CDR2 YNFKEQ come from the germline V gene. CDR3 DNA: TGTGCCAGCAGCCAAGACGTGGATTCACCCCTCCACTTT. This encodes CASSQDVDSPLHF.

The chain joins TRBV11-3 to TRBJ2-2; 7 bases map to TRBD2. CDR1 and CDR2 from the germline V gene are SGHNT and YENEEA. CDR3 length equals 13 residues. The V and J ends lost 4 bases and 5 bases, in that order; junction bases with no gene match: 1. The CDR3 DNA reads as TGTGCCAGCAGCTCAGCGGGGACCGGGGAGCTGTTTTTT. Its protein is CASSSAGTGELFF.

The chain is built from TRBV18 and TRBJ2-3; D unresolved. The V end was cut by 2 bases, the J end by 6 bases, with 6 bases between. The CDR3 spans 12 residues. Germline lookup yields CDR1 KGHSH and CDR2 LQKENI. The CDR3, as DNA: TGTGCCAGCTCACCAGTAGGGGATACGCAGTATTTT. It specifies CASSPVGDTQYF.

The V and J genes are TRBV5-6 and TRBJ1-2; D is unresolved. The CDR3 sequence is 13 residues long. Germline values: CDR1 SGHDT, CDR2 YYEEEE. V was clipped by 0 bases and J by 7 bases, with 10 bases between them. CDR3 sequence: CASSLGRVRGYTF. As DNA, the CDR3 is TGTGCCAGCAGCTTGGGGAGGGTTCGTGGCTACACCTTC.

This sequence joins TRBV5-1 and TRBJ2-7; TRBD1 matches 8 bases. Unmatched junction bases numbered 6, after V lost 0 bases and J lost 4 bases. The CDR3 spans 15 residues. CDR1 and CDR2 (germline): SGHRS, YFSETQ. CDR3 region: CASSLGTGIVYEQYF. CDR3 in DNA: TGCGCCAGCAGCTTGGGGACAGGGATTGTTTACGAGCAGTACTTC.

This sequence joins TRBV28 and TRBJ1-5, with no clear D. This CDR3 comprises 15 residues. The ends were cut back, 6 bases at V and 5 bases at J, with 17 bases in the middle. The germline CDR1 and CDR2 sequences are MDHEN and SYDVKM. For the CDR3, the DNA is TGTGCCAGCAGGCCAAGGCCAGGACTCCATCAGCCCCAGCATTTT. Its translation is CASRPRPGLHQPQHF.